This passage covers 3 T cell receptor beta chains from one sample sequenced in a study of cytomegalovirus exposure and HLA in healthy donors. Primers included in the PCR were 60 Vbeta and 13 Jbeta primers. Sequencing used immunoSEQ multiplex PCR; TCRdb keeps in-frame clones, though not all of them. Among over 200,000 clones, about 78% were seen once, and the ten largest hold approximately 3.9%. Sequenced sample: PBMCs. Source of these receptors: a male donor in good health and CMV-seronegative.

The chain links TRBV6-6 to TRBJ1-2; tentatively, D is TRBD1 (6 bases). CDR1 MNHNY and CDR2 SVGAGI come from the germline V gene (reference sequence). The V and J ends lost 7 bases and 8 bases respectively, with 17 bases between them. CDR3 length equals 13 residues. CDR3 protein: CASNTGQREGYTF. The CDR3 DNA follows: TGTGCCAGCAATACAGGGCAGCGGGAGGGCTACACCTTC.

The rearrangement uses TRBV13 and TRBJ2-3; 7 nucleotides line up with TRBD2. In germline, CDR1 is PRHDT, CDR2 FYEKMQ (reference sequence). The CDR3 covers 16 residues. Trimming removed 4 bases from V and 0 bases from J; junction bases left unmatched: 7. The DNA of the CDR3 is TGTGCCAGCAGCTCCCGAGCACTAGCGAGCACAGATACGCAGTATTTT. Translated, it gives CASSSRALASTDTQYF.

The chain joins TRBV9 to TRBJ2-3, with 9 bases identical to TRBD2. Losses at the gene ends were 0 bases for V and 4 bases for J; bases not matched to a gene: 3. The germline CDR1 and CDR2 sequences are SGDLS and YYNGEE. The CDR3 contains 15 residues. The CDR3 sequence is CASSVGAGGADTQYF. The CDR3 DNA reads as TGTGCCAGCAGCGTAGGGGCGGGAGGGGCAGATACGCAGTATTTT.